This passage covers 30 T cell receptor beta chains from one sample sequenced in a study of brain T cells in children with intractable seizures. TCRdb's copy holds only in-frame clones and misses some; the assay was immunoSEQ multiplex PCR. The data hold over 1,500 clones, with about 78% observed a single time. The sequenced cases were selected for having the highest brain T cell transcript signatures. The sequencing here drew on resected brain tissue, taken at surgery. Source of these receptors: a girl aged 2 to 9 with tuberous sclerosis and intractable seizures.

This chain connects TRBV9 to TRBJ2-2, with D perhaps matching TRBD1 (5 bases). There are 14 residues in the CDR3. Germline CDR1 and CDR2: SGDLS and YYNGEE. The V end lost 0 bases, the J end lost 6 bases, and 9 bases lay between the germline ends. The CDR3 is CASSVGGFPGELFF. The DNA for the CDR3 is TGTGCCAGCAGCGTAGGGGGCTTCCCCGGGGAGCTGTTTTTT.

The chain recombines TRBV7-9 with TRBJ1-6; D may be TRBD1 (6 bases). This CDR3 has 16 residues. The germline CDR1 and CDR2 sequences are SEHNR and FQNEAQ (reference sequence). Trimming left V 1 base short and J 7 bases short, with 14 bases between. The CDR3 sequence is CASSLDNLGGNSPLHF. The CDR3 bases are TGTGCCAGCAGCTTAGATAATCTGGGGGGCAATTCACCCCTCCACTTT.

This clone has just one count. The rearrangement uses TRBV4-2 and TRBJ2-3; TRBD2 agrees at 12 bases. The CDR3 totals 19 residues. The V segment lost 4 bases and the J segment 2 bases; nucleotides outside the gene matches: 13. Germline V lookup: CDR1 LGHNA, CDR2 YNFKEQ. DNA for the CDR3: TGTGCCAGCAGCCCCGAATCGCGACTAGCGGGGGACCACACAGATACGCAGTATTTT. Amino acids: CASSPESRLAGDHTDTQYF.

V gene TRBV10-3 combines with J gene TRBJ1-2, with D tentatively TRBD1 (5 bases). The CDR3 is made up of 13 amino acids. Germline CDR1 is ENHRY and CDR2 is SYGVKD. Trimming took off 1 base at V and 11 bases at J, with 14 bases between the two ends. The CDR3 DNA reads TGTGCCATCAGTGAGTTGGGGGAAGAGAGGTACACCTTC. Protein: CAISELGEERYTF.

The rearrangement uses TRBV11-3 and TRBJ2-5; TRBD1 agrees at 7 bases. Trimming cost V 4 bases and J 2 bases; bases outside gene matches: 10. From germline, CDR1 is SGHNT and CDR2 YENEEA. CDR3 size: 16 residues. The CDR3 here is CASSSATGTAQETQYF. The CDR3 coding sequence is TGTGCCAGCAGCTCCGCCACCGGGACAGCTCAAGAGACCCAGTACTTC.

The chain combines TRBV19 with TRBJ1-1, with a possible D match to TRBD1 (5 bases). This CDR3 is built from 13 residues. The V and J ends lost 6 bases and 6 bases respectively, with 14 bases between them. CDR1 LNHDA and CDR2 SQIVND come from the germline V gene (reference sequence). CDR3 in amino acids: CASRGTRRAEAFF. Written as DNA, the CDR3 is TGTGCCAGTAGAGGGACGAGACGGGCTGAAGCTTTCTTT.

The V gene is TRBV9, the J gene TRBJ2-5; D gene unclear. V lost 3 bases and J lost 5, with 11 bases in between. The CDR3 is made up of 13 amino acids. Per germline, CDR1 SGDLS and CDR2 YYNGEE. CDR3 sequence reads: CASSAPTVETQYF. The DNA of the CDR3 is TGTGCCAGCAGCGCTCCAACGGTGGAGACCCAGTACTTC.

The chain couples TRBV7-2 to TRBJ2-7, with unresolved D. Deletions cut 5 bases from V and 2 bases from J, with 10 bases between. The CDR3 is 13 amino acids. Germline values: CDR1 SGHTA, CDR2 FQGNSA. In DNA, the CDR3 is TGTGCCAGCAGCACCCGGGTAACCTACGAGCAGTACTTC. Translation gives CASSTRVTYEQYF.

The chain employs TRBV24-1 and TRBJ2-3, with TRBD2 matching 13 bases. This CDR3 contains 18 residues. Germline V gene sequence: CDR1 KGHDR, CDR2 SFDVKD. Unmatched junction bases numbered 9, after V lost 5 bases and J lost 2 bases. The CDR3 loop reads CATSVSGGLAGNTDTQYF. CDR3 DNA sequence: TGTGCCACCAGTGTTTCGGGGGGACTAGCGGGGAACACAGATACGCAGTATTTT.

This clone was observed a few times. J is TRBJ2-1 and V is TRBV7-3; 9 bases agree with TRBD2. The CDR3 runs 15 residues. V gave up 3 bases and J gave up 5 bases; unmatched junction bases: 5. Per germline, CDR1 SGHTA and CDR2 FQGTGA. The CDR3 coding sequence is TGTGCCAGCAGCTTTAGCGGGGGTAGAAACAATGAGCAGTTCTTC. It is translated as CASSFSGGRNNEQFF.

This chain links TRBV6-6 with TRBJ2-2, with D possibly TRBD1 on 6 matching bases. The CDR3 is 13 residues long. The germline CDR1 and CDR2 sequences are MNHNY and SVGAGI (reference sequence). Deletions cut 5 bases from V and 5 bases from J, with 9 bases between. CDR3 amino acids: CASSRQETGELFF. The DNA for the CDR3 is TGTGCCAGCAGTCGACAGGAGACCGGGGAGCTGTTTTTT.

The CDR3 region is CASSFGENTGELFF. In nucleotides, the CDR3 is TGTGCCAGCTCCTTCGGGGAGAACACCGGGGAGCTGTTTTTT. The chain couples TRBV6-4 to TRBJ2-2; possibly TRBD2 for D (5 bases). The V gene's germline CDR1 is MRHNA and CDR2 SNTAGT. The CDR3 totals 14 residues. Trimming pared 8 bases from V and 1 base from J, leaving 11 bases between.

J is TRBJ1-5 and V is TRBV27, with TRBD1 identical over 9 bases. Germline V lookup: CDR1 MNHEY, CDR2 SMNVEV (reference sequence). This CDR3 spans 15 amino acids. J lost 3 bases, V lost 7 bases, and 7 bases had no gene match. The CDR3 loop reads CASKPGQGPNQPQHF. CDR3 coding DNA: TGTGCCAGCAAACCGGGACAGGGTCCCAATCAGCCCCAGCATTTT.

The chain is built from TRBV11-3 and TRBJ2-7; TRBD1 might be the D (6 bases). This CDR3 contains 21 residues. CDR1 and CDR2 (germline): SGHNT, YENEEA. Between the trimmed V and J ends, which lost 0 bases and 1 base, there was a span of 28 bases. The CDR3 region is CASSLDWPRGSHDYTSYEQYF. CDR3 sequence (DNA): TGTGCCAGCAGCTTAGATTGGCCCAGGGGCTCCCACGATTATACATCCTACGAGCAGTACTTC.

V is TRBV29-1 and J is TRBJ2-5; D is perhaps TRBD1 (7 bases). V gave up 5 bases and J gave up 5 bases, with 15 bases separating them. Per the germline V gene, CDR1 is SQVTM and CDR2 is ANQGSEA. The CDR3 totals 13 residues. For the CDR3, the DNA is TGCAGCGTTTTCCCGACAGGGAGGGAGACCCAGTACTTC. Translated: CSVFPTGRETQYF.

The rearrangement joins TRBV5-8 to TRBJ1-5; 10 bases are a match to TRBD1. Germline V gene data show CDR1 as SGHTS and CDR2 as YDEGEE. The CDR3 extends over 15 amino acids. The V segment lost 4 bases and the J segment 2 bases; nucleotides outside the gene matches: 3. As DNA, the CDR3 is TGTGCCAGCAGCCCCGGGACAGGGGGCAATCAGCCCCAGCATTTT. Its translation: CASSPGTGGNQPQHF.

The chain recombines TRBV19 with TRBJ2-3; 7 bases are a match to TRBD1. Unmatched junction bases numbered 2, after V lost 6 bases and J lost 5 bases. Germline CDR1 is LNHDA and CDR2 is SQIVND (reference sequence). CDR3 length: 12 amino acids. CDR3 DNA: TGTGCCAGTAGACAGGGGCAAGATACGCAGTATTTT. This sequence encodes CASRQGQDTQYF.

The chain carries TRBV10-3 and TRBJ2-1, with D tentatively TRBD1 or TRBD2 (6 bases each). CDR1 ENHRY and CDR2 SYGVKD come from the germline V gene. V was cut by 4 bases and J by 4 bases, with 8 bases left in between. The CDR3 length is 13 residues. The CDR3 coding sequence is TGTGCCATCAGTGGGGGGGCTTACAATGAGCAGTTCTTC. It translates to CAISGGAYNEQFF.

The rearrangement joins TRBV2 to TRBJ2-7, with D tentatively TRBD1 (5 bases). Germline V gene sequence: CDR1 SNHLY, CDR2 FYNNEI. The CDR3 is 13 amino acids. V lost 7 bases, J lost 2 bases, and 12 bases lay in between. CDR3 nucleotide sequence: TGTGCCAGCATGACAGTGAGAACCTACGAGCAGTACTTC. It specifies CASMTVRTYEQYF.

This clone was counted between two and nine times. The chain is built from TRBV5-6 and TRBJ1-5, with D possibly TRBD1 on 6 matching bases. The CDR3 extends over 15 amino acids. In germline, CDR1 is SGHDT, CDR2 YYEEEE. V shed 0 bases and J shed 4 bases, with 11 bases lying between them. The CDR3 loop reads CASSLEGGGNQPQHF. DNA for the CDR3: TGTGCCAGCAGCTTGGAAGGGGGGGGTAATCAGCCCCAGCATTTT.

The chain recombines TRBV24-1 with TRBJ2-2; D assignment may be TRBD1 or TRBD2 (6 bases each). The V end was cut by 1 base, the J end by 6 bases, with 20 bases between. The V gene's germline CDR1 is KGHDR and CDR2 SFDVKD. CDR3 length: 18 residues. Here the CDR3 DNA reads TGTGCCACCAGTGATTTAGGGGGGACCGGGGCGGCTCCCGGGGAGCTGTTTTTT. Translating gives CATSDLGGTGAAPGELFF.

The chain is built from TRBV19 and TRBJ2-6; perhaps TRBD2 as D (5 bases). The CDR3 spans 15 residues. The V end was cut by 3 bases, the J end by 0 bases, with 6 bases between. From germline, CDR1 is LNHDA and CDR2 SQIVND (reference sequence). CDR3 residues: CASSIGDSGANVLTF. The CDR3 region has the DNA TGTGCCAGTAGTATCGGGGACTCTGGGGCCAACGTCCTGACTTTC.

This rearrangement joins TRBV11-1 to TRBJ1-5, with 8 bases that match TRBD1. CDR3 length equals 16 residues. Germline trimming cut 9 bases from V and 3 bases from J; bases unmatched to any gene: 13. Germline-derived CDR1 and CDR2 are SGHAT and FQDESV (reference sequence). The CDR3 loop reads CARPTWGQEHNQPQHF. The CDR3 nucleotides are TGTGCCAGGCCGACCTGGGGACAGGAGCACAATCAGCCCCAGCATTTT.

The chain joins TRBV24-1 to TRBJ1-2; D perhaps matches TRBD1 (5 bases). Trimming removed 5 bases at V and 13 bases at J, with 13 bases between. CDR3 length: 11 residues. Per the germline V gene, CDR1 is KGHDR and CDR2 is SFDVKD. CDR3 DNA sequence: TGTGCCACCAGTGTTACGGGGACGGTCACCTTC. This encodes CATSVTGTVTF.

This clone counts as large. The V and J genes are TRBV2 and TRBJ1-2; 10 positions match TRBD1. CDR1 and CDR2 from the germline V gene are SNHLY and FYNNEI. The CDR3 extends over 15 amino acids. Germline trimming cut 4 bases from V and 3 bases from J; bases unmatched to any gene: 5. CDR3 sequence (DNA): TGTGCCAGCAGTGGCCTCGGACAGGGGGACTATGGCTACACCTTC. Protein sequence: CASSGLGQGDYGYTF. The full variable domain, rest sourced from reference TRBV2 and TRBJ1-2, is EPEVTQTPSHQVTQMGQEVILRCVPISNHLYFYWYRQILGQKVEFLVSFYNNEISEKSEIFDDQFSVERPDGSNFTLKIRSTKLEDSAMYFCASSGLGQGDYGYTFGSGTRLTVV.

In its sample, this clone was seen a few times. The V and J genes are TRBV13 and TRBJ1-1; 7 bases map to TRBD1. Germline V CDR1 and CDR2: PRHDT, FYEKMQ (reference sequence). The CDR3 has 14 amino acids. Trimming at V came to 6 bases and at J to 1 base, leaving 5 bases not matched to a gene. CDR3 in amino acids: CASSRRTGNTEAFF. CDR3 sequence (DNA): TGTGCCAGCAGTCGGAGGACAGGGAACACTGAAGCTTTCTTT.

CDR3 DNA sequence: TGTGCTAGTGGTTTGGGAGGGGGGGCGAACACTGAAGCTTTCTTT. The encoded protein is CASGLGGGANTEAFF. The rearrangement uses TRBV12-5 and TRBJ1-1; D perhaps matches TRBD1 (6 bases). The V end lost 1 base, the J end lost 1 base, and 10 bases lay between the germline ends. CDR1 is LGHNT and CDR2 is FRNRAP in the germline V gene. The CDR3 sequence is 15 residues long.

This chain connects TRBV5-4 to TRBJ2-7; D unresolved. Germline V gene sequence: CDR1 SGHNT, CDR2 YYREEE (reference sequence). This CDR3 spans 14 amino acids. Trimming stripped 4 bases from V and 2 bases from J, with 13 bases between. The CDR3 spells CASSQSDEAYEQYF. In nucleotides, the CDR3 is TGTGCCAGCAGCCAGTCGGACGAAGCCTACGAGCAGTACTTC.

A single count supports this clone. The CDR3 sequence is CASSSLGAGGYTF. CDR3 nucleotide sequence: TGTGCCAGTAGTAGCTTGGGGGCCGGTGGCTACACCTTC. The J gene is TRBJ1-2, the V gene TRBV19; possible D gene TRBD1, 6 bases. The CDR3 contains 13 residues. The V gene lost 4 bases and the J gene lost 7 bases, with 13 bases spanning the gap. The germline V gene has CDR1 LNHDA and CDR2 SQIVND (reference sequence).

The chain recombines TRBV7-8 with TRBJ1-1; D ambiguous. CDR1 is SGHVS, CDR2 FQNEAQ, per germline. There are 17 residues in the CDR3. With 5 bases removed from V and 0 bases from J, the gap between germline ends came to 19 bases. The CDR3, as DNA: TGTGCCAGCAGCCCTGGGAGGCCAACCTTAATGAACACTGAAGCTTTCTTT. This translates into CASSPGRPTLMNTEAFF.